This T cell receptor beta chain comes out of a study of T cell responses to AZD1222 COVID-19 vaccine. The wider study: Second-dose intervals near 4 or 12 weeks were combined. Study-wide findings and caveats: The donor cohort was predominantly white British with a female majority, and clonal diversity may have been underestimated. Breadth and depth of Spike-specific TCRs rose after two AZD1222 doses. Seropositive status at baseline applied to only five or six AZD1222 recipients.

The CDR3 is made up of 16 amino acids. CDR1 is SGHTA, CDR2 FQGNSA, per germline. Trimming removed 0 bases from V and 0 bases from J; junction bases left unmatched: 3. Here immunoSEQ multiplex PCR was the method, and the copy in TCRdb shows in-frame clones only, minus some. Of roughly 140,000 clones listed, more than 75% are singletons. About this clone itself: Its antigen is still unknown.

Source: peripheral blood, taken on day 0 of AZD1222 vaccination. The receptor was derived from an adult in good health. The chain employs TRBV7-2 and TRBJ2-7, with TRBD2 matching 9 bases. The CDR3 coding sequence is TGTGCCAGCAGCTTAGCTTCTAGCGGGGCCTCCTACGAGCAGTACTTC. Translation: CASSLASSGASYEQYF. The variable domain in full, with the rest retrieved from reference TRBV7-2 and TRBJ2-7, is GAGVSQSPSNKVTEKGKDVELRCDPISGHTALYWYRQSLGQGLEFLIYFQGNSAPDKSGLPSDRFSAERTGGSVSTLTIQRTQQEDSAVYLCASSLASSGASYEQYFGPGTRLTVT.